The clone carrying this TCR beta chain was counted a single time. Germline CDR1 and CDR2: SGHNT and YENEEA. Trimming took 5 bases from V and 1 from J, leaving 8 bases between them. This CDR3 contains 13 residues. The data were obtained in a study of cytotoxic CD8 clonotypes in ibrutinib-treated CLL. Study summary: The patients comprised some twelve relapsed/refractory and around 14 treatment-naive cases, some 17 IGHV unmutated. Median treatment time before response sampling was approximately twelve months, range 6 to 36.

Sequenced by immunoSEQ multiplex PCR; TCRdb stores in-frame clones only, minus some. The sample carries under 35,000 clones, over 55% recorded once. This clonotype was obtained from a human donor with chronic lymphocytic leukemia. Sequencing used PBMCs, obtained after 24 months of ibrutinib treatment. The chain uses TRBV11-3 and TRBJ1-1, with D uncertain. The CDR3 here is CASSRRANTEAFF. The CDR3 DNA is TGTGCCAGCAGCCGAAGGGCGAACACTGAAGCTTTCTTT.